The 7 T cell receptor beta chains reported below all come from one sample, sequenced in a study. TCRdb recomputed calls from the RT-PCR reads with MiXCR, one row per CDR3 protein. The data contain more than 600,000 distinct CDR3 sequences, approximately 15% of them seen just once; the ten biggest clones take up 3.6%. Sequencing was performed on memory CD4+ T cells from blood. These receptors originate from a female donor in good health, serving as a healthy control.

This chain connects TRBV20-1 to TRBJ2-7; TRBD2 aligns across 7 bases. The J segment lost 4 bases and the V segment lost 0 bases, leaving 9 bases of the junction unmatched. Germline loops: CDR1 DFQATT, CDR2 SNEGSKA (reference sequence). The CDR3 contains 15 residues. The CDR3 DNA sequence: TGCAGTGCTAGAGATAGGAGGGAGGGAGGTTACGAGCAGTACTTC. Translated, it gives CSARDRREGGYEQYF.

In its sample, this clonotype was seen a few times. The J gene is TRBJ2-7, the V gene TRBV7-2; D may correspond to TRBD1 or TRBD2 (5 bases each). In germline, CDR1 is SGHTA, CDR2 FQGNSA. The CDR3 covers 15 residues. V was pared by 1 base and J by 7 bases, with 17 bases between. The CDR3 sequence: CASSLVALIWGEQYF. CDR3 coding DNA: TGTGCCAGCAGCTTAGTAGCGCTAATATGGGGGGAGCAGTACTTC.

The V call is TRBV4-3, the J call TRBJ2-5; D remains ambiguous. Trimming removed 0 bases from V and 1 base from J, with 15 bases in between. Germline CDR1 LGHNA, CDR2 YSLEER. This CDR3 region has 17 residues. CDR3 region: CASSQDLTDELQETQYF. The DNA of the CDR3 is TGCGCCAGCAGCCAAGATCTAACAGATGAACTCCAAGAGACCCAGTACTTC.

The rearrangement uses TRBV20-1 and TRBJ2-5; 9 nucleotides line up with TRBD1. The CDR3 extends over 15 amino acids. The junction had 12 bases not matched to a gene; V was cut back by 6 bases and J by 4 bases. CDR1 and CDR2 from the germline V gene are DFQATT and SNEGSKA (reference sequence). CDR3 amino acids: CSAAPGQGGRETQYF. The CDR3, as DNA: TGCAGTGCAGCCCCGGGACAGGGAGGGCGAGAGACCCAGTACTTC.

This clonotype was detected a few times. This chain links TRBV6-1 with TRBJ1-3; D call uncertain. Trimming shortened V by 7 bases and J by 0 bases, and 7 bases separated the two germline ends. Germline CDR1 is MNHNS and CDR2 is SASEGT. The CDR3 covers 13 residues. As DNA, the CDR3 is TGTGCCAGCATGTCCTTCTCTGGAAACACCATATATTTT. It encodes CASMSFSGNTIYF.

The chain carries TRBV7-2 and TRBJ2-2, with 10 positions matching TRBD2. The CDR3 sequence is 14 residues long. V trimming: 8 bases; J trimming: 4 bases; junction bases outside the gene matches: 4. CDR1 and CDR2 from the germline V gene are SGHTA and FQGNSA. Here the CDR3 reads CASDSGRFTGELFF. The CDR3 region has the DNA TGTGCCAGCGATAGCGGGAGGTTCACCGGGGAGCTGTTTTTT.

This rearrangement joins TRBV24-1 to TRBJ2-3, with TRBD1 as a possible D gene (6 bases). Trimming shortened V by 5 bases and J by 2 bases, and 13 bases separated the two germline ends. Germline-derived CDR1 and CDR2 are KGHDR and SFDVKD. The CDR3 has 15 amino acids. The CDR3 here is CATSVDQGNTDTQYF. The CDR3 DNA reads TGTGCCACCAGTGTGGATCAGGGGAACACAGATACGCAGTATTTT.